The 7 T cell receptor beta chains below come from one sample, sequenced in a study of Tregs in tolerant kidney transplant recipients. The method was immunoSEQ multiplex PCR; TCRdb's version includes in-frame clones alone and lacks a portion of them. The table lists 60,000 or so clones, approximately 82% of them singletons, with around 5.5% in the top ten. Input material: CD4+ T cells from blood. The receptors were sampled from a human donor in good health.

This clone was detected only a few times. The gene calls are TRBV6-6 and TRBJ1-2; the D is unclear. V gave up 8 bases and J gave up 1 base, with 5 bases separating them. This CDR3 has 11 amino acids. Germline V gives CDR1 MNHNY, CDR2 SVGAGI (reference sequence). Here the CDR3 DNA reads TGTGCCAGCGACGGTAACTATGGCTACACCTTC. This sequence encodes CASDGNYGYTF.

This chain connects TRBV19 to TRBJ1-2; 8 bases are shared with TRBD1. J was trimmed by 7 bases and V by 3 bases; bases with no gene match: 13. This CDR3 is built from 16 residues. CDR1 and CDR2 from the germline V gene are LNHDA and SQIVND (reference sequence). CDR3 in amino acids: CASSIAPTGEGSGYTF. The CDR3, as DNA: TGTGCCAGTAGTATTGCCCCGACAGGGGAGGGCAGTGGCTACACCTTC.

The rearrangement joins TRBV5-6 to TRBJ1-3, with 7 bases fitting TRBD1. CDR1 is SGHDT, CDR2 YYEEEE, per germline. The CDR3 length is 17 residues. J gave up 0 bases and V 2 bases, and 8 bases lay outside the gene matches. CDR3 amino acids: CASSLTPGQTSGNTIYF. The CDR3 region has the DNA TGTGCCAGCAGCTTAACACCGGGACAGACCTCTGGAAACACCATATATTTT. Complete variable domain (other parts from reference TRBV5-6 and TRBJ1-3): DAGVTQSPTHLIKTRGQQVTLRCSPKSGHDTVSWYQQALGQGPQFIFQYYEEEERQRGNFPDRFSGHQFPNYSSELNVNALLLGDSALYLCASSLTPGQTSGNTIYFGEGSWLTVV.

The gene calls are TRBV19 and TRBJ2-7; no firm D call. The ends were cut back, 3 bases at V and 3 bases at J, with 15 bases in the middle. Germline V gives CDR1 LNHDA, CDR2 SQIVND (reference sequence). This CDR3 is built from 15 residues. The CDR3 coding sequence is TGTGCCAGTAGTATTGGAGAACAGCATGTCTACGAGCAGTACTTC. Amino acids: CASSIGEQHVYEQYF. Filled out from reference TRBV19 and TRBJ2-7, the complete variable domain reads DGGITQSPKYLFRKEGQNVTLSCEQNLNHDAMYWYRQDPGQGLRLIYYSQIVNDFQKGDIAEGYSVSREKKESFPLTVTSAQKNPTAFYLCASSIGEQHVYEQYFGPGTRLTVT.

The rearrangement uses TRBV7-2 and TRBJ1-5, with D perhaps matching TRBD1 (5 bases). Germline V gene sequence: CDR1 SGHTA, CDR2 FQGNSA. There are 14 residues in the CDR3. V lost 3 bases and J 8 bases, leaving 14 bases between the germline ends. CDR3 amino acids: CASSLYPGQEPQHF. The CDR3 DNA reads TGTGCCAGCAGCTTGTATCCAGGGCAGGAGCCCCAGCATTTT.

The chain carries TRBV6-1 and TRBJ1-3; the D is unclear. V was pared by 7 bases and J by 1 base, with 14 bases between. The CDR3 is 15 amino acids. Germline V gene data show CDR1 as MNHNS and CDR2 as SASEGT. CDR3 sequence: CASTPSGLSGNTIYF. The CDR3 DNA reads TGTGCCAGCACTCCATCGGGTCTTTCTGGAAACACCATATATTTT.

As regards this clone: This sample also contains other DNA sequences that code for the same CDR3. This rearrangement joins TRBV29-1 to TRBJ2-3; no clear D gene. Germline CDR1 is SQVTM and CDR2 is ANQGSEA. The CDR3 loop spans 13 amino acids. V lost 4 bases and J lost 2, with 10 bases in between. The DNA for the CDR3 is TGCAGCGTTGGTGGCAGAGTCACAGATACGCAGTATTTT. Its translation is CSVGGRVTDTQYF.